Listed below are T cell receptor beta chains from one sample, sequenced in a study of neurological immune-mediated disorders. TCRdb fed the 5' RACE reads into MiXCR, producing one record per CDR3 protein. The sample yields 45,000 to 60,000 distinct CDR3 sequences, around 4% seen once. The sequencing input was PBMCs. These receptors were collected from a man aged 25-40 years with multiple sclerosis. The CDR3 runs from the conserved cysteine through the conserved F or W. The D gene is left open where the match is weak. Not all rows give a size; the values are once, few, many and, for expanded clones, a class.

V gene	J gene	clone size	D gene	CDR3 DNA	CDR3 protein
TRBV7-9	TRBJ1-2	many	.	TGTGCCAGCGGTGACTATGGCTACACCTTC	CASGDYGYTF
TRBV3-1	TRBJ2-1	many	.	TGTGCCAGCAGCCAAGGGAGGACTGAGCAGTTCTTC	CASSQGRTEQFF
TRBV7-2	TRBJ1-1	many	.	TGTGCCAGCAGCCCTCAGGGGAGAAAGAACACTGAAGCTTTCTTT	CASSPQGRKNTEAFF
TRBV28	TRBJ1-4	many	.	TGTGCCAGCAGCCGCTCTGGCGGGACAACTAATGAAAAACTGTTTTTT	CASSRSGGTTNEKLFF
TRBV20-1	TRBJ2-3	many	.	TGCAGTGCTAGAGATCGGAGGGAGACAGATACGCAGTATTTT	CSARDRRETDTQYF
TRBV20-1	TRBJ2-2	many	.	TGCAGTGCCTACCAGGACACCGGGGAGCTGTTTTTT	CSAYQDTGELFF
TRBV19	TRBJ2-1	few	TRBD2	TGTGCCAGTACTCTACCTAACGGGGGGGTGAATGAGCAGTTCTTC	CASTLPNGGVNEQFF
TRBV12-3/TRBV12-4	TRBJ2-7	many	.	TGTGCCAGCAGTGCCTCTGGCGGGGCCTACGAGCAGTACTTC	CASSASGGAYEQYF
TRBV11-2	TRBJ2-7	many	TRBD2	TGTGCCAGCAGCTCCGAACTTAGCGGGAGAGTAAGCGAGCAGTACTTC	CASSSELSGRVSEQYF
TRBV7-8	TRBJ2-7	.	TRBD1	TGTGCCAGCAGCTTAGCAGAGACAGGGACCTACGAGCAGTACTTC	CASSLAETGTYEQYF
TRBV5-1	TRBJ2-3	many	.	TGCGCCAGCAGATTGTCCCACCCGTCCACAGATACGCAGTATTTT	CASRLSHPSTDTQYF
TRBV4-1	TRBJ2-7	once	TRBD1	TGCGCCAGCAGCAAACAGGGGGCGCGGTCCGAGCAGTACTTC	CASSKQGARSEQYF
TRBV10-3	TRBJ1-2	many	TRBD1	TGTGCCATCAGTGTCCCCCTTCTGACAGGGGGCGACTATGGCTACACCTTC	CAISVPLLTGGDYGYTF
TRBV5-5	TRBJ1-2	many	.	TGTGCCAGCAGCCTGGGTGAGACCTATGGCTACACCTTC	CASSLGETYGYTF
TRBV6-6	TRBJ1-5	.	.	TGTGCCAGCAGTTACTCGGTTTATCAGCCCCAGCATTTT	CASSYSVYQPQHF
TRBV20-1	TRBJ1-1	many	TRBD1	TGCAGTGCTAGGGGAGGGGGCCTTCACACTGAAGCTTTCTTT	CSARGGGLHTEAFF
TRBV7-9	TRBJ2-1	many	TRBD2	TGTGCCAGCAGCTTCACTAGCGGGAGCGGTGAGCAGTTCTTC	CASSFTSGSGEQFF
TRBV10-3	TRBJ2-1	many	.	TGTGCCATCAGTGAGTCTGAAACGGGAGCATACAATGAGCAGTTCTTC	CAISESETGAYNEQFF
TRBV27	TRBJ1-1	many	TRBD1	TGTGCCAGCAGTTCCCGCCGGGACAGGGGTTCTTTCTTT	CASSSRRDRGSFF
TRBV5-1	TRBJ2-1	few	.	TGCGCCAGCAGCTTGGATCGTGATGAGCAGTTCTTC	CASSLDRDEQFF
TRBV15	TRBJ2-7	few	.	TGTGCCACCAGCAGAGGAAGGGACGAGCAGTACTTC	CATSRGRDEQYF
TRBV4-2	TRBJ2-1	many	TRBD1	TGTGCCAGCAGCCAAGATTTAGGACAGGTTAGCTCCTACAATGAGCAGTTCTTC	CASSQDLGQVSSYNEQFF
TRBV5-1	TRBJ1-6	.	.	TGCGCCAGCAGCTTGGAATCTAGCTCCTATAATTCACCCCTCAACTTT	CASSLESSSYNSPLNF
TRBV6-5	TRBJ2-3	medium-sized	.	TGTGCCAGCAGTGCCTCGGGTTTTAGCACAGATACGCAGTATTTT	CASSASGFSTDTQYF
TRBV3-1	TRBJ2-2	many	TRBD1	TGTGCCAGCAGCCACGGGACAGAAGCGAACACCGGGGAGCTGTTTTTT	CASSHGTEANTGELFF
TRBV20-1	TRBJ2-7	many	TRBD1	TGCAGTGCTAGAGAGACAGGGGGCGAAGCTTACGAGCAGTACTTC	CSARETGGEAYEQYF
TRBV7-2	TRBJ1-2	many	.	TGTGCCACCCCAGCCGACAACTATGGCTACACCTTC	CATPADNYGYTF
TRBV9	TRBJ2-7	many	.	TGTGCCAGCAGCGTAGCGGCTGGATCCTACGAGCAGTACTTC	CASSVAAGSYEQYF
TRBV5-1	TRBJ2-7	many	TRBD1	TGCGCCAGCACGGGGACAGGGGCCCACGAGCAGTACTTC	CASTGTGAHEQYF
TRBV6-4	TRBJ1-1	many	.	TGTGCCAGCAGCCTCGTCTGGGGTACTGAAGCTTTCTTT	CASSLVWGTEAFF
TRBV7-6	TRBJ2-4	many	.	TGTGCCAGCAGCTTACTCCCCCGGTGGTCCTCCAAAAACATTCAGTACTTC	CASSLLPRWSSKNIQYF
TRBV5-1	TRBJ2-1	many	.	TGCGCCAGCGGAGTAAGCCCCGATGAGCAGTTCTTC	CASGVSPDEQFF
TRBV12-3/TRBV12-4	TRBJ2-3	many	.	TGTGCCAGCAGCCCAATTAAGGATACGCAGTATTTT	CASSPIKDTQYF
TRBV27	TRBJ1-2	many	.	TGTGCCAGCAGTTTTTCCGATTCCAACTATGGCTACACCTTC	CASSFSDSNYGYTF
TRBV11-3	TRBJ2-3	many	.	TGTGCCAGCAGCACCGACAGCACAGATACGCAGTATTTT	CASSTDSTDTQYF
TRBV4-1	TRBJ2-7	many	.	TGCGCCAGCTCCGACACCTACGAGCAGTACTTC	CASSDTYEQYF
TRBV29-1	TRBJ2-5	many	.	TGCAGCGCCAGGAATCGACTCGTCTTAGAGACCCAGTACTTC	CSARNRLVLETQYF
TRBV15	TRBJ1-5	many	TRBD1	TGTGCCACCAGCAGAGAGGACAGGGGGGATCAGCCCCAGCATTTT	CATSREDRGDQPQHF
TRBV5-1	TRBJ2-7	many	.	TGCGCCAGCAGCTTGTGGTCGACAGGTGAAGGCTACGAGCAGTACTTC	CASSLWSTGEGYEQYF